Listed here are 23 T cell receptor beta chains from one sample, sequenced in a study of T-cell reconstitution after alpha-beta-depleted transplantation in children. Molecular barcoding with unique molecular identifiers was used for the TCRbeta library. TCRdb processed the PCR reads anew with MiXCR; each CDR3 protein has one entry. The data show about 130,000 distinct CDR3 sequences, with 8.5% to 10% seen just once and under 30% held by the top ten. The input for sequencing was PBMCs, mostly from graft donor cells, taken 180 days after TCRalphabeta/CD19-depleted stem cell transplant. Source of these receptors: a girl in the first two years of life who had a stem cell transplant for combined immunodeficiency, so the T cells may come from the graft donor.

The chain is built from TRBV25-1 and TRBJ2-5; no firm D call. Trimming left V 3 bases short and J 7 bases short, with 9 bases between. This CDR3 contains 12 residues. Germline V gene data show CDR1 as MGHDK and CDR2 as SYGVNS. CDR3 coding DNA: TGTGCCAGCAGTGAGACCGTGGGGACCCAGTACTTC. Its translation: CASSETVGTQYF.

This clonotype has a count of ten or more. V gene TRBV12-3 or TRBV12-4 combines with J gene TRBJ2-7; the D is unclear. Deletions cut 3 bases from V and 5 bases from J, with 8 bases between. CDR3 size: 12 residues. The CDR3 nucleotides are TGTGCCAGCAGTTTGCTTCGAGACGAGCAGTACTTC. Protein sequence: CASSLLRDEQYF.

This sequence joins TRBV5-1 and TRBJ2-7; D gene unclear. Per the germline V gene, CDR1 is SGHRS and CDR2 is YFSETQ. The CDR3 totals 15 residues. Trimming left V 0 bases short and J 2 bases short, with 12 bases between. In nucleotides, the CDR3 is TGCGCCAGCAGCTTGGTCGGCCCAGTAACCTACGAGCAGTACTTC. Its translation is CASSLVGPVTYEQYF.

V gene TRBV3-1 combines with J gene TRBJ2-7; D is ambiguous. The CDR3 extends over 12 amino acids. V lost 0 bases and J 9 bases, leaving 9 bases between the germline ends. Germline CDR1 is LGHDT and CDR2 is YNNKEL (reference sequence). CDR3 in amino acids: CASSQDWGWQYF. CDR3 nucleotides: TGTGCCAGCAGCCAAGATTGGGGATGGCAGTACTTC.

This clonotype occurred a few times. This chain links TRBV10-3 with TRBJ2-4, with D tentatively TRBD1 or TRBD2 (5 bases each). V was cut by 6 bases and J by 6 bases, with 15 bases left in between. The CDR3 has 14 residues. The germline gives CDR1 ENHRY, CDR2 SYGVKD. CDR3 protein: CAIRNRDRGNIQYF. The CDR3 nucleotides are TGTGCCATCAGGAACCGGGACCGAGGAAACATTCAGTACTTC.

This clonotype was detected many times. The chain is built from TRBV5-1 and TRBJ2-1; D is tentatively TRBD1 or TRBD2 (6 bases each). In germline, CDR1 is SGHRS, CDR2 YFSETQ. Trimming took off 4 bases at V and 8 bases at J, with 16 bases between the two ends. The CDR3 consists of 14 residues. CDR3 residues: CASSPGASRDEQFF. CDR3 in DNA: TGCGCCAGCAGCCCGGGGGCTAGCCGGGATGAGCAGTTCTTC.

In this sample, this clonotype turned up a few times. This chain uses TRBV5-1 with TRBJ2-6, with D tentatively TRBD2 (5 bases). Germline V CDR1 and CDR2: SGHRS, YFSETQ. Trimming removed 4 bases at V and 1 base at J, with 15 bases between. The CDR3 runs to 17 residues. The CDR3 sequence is CASSPGFGSSGANVLTF. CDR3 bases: TGCGCCAGCAGCCCGGGATTTGGTAGTTCTGGGGCCAACGTCCTGACTTTC.

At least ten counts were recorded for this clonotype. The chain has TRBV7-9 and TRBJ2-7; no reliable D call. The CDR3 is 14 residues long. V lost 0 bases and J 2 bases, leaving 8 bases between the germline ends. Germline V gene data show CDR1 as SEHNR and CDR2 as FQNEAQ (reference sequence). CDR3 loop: CASSLALQPYEQYF. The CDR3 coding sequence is TGTGCCAGCAGCTTAGCGCTGCAGCCCTACGAGCAGTACTTC.

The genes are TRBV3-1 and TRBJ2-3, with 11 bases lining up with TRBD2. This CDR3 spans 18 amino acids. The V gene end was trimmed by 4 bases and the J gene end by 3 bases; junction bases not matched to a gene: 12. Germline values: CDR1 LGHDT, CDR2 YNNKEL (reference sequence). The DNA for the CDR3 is TGTGCCAGCAGCCTCCGAACCGGGACTAGCGGTCAAACAGATACGCAGTATTTT. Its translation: CASSLRTGTSGQTDTQYF.

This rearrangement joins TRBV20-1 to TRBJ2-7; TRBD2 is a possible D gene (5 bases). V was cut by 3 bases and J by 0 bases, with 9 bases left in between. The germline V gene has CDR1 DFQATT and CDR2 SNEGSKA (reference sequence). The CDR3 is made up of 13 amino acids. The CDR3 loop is CSARSGDSYEQYF. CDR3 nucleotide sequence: TGCAGTGCTAGGAGCGGTGACTCCTACGAGCAGTACTTC.

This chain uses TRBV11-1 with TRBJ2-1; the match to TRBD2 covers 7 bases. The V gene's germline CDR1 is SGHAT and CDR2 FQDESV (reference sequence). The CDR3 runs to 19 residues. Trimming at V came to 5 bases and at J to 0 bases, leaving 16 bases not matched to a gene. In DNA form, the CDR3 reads TGTGCCAGCAGCCCACTAGCGCCAAAGGTACGGAGCTCCTACAATGAGCAGTTCTTC. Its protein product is CASSPLAPKVRSSYNEQFF.

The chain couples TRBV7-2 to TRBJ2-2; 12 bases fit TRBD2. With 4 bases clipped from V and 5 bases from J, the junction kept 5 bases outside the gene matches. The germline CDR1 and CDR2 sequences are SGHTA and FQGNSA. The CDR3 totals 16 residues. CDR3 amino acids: CASSSRTSGRTGELFF. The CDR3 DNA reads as TGTGCCAGCAGCTCCCGTACTAGCGGGAGGACCGGGGAGCTGTTTTTT.

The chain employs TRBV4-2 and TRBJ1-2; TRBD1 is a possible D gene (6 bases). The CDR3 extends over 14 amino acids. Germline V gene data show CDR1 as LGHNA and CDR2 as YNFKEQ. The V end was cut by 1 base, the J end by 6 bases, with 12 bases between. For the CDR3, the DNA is TGTGCCAGCAGCCAAGCCCGGGGGGCTCATGGCTACACCTTC. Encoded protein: CASSQARGAHGYTF.

CDR3 amino acids: CASSVFLGGPDEQYF. CDR3 DNA: TGCGCCAGCAGCGTTTTTTTAGGGGGCCCGGATGAGCAGTACTTC. The V and J genes are TRBV5-1 and TRBJ2-7; 7 bases are a match to TRBD1. V trimming: 4 bases; J trimming: 7 bases; junction bases outside the gene matches: 14. Germline CDR1 reads SGHRS; CDR2 reads YFSETQ. CDR3 length: 15 residues.

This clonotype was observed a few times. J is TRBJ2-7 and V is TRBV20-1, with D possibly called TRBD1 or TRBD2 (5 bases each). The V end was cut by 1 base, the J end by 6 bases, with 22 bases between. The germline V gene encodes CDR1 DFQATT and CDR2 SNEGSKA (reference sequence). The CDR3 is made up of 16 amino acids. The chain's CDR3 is CSARAVGHAPGTEQYF. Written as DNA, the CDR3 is TGCAGTGCTAGAGCGGTGGGCCACGCCCCCGGGACCGAGCAGTACTTC.

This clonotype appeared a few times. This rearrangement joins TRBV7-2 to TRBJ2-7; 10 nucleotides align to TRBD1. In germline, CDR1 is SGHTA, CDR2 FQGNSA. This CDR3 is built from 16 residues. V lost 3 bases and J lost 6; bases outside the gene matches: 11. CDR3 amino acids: CASSFERGQGSGEQYF. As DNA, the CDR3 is TGTGCCAGCAGCTTTGAACGGGGACAGGGGTCTGGCGAGCAGTACTTC.

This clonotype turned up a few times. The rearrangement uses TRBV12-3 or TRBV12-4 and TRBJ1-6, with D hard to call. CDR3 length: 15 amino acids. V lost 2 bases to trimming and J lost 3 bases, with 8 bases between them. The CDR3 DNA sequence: TGTGCCAGCAGTTTAACGGCACACTATAATTCACCCCTCCACTTT. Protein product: CASSLTAHYNSPLHF.

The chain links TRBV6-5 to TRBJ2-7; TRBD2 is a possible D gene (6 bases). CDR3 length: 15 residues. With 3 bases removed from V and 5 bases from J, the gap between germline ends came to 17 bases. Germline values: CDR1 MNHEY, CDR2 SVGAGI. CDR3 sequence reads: CASSYARTTWNEQYF. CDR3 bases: TGTGCCAGCAGTTATGCTCGGACTACCTGGAACGAGCAGTACTTC.

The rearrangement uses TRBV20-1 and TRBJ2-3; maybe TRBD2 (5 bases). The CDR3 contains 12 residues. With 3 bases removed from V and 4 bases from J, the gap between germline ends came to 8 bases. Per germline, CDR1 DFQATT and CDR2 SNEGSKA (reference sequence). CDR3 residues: CSASGNADTQYF. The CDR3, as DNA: TGCAGTGCTAGCGGGAACGCAGATACGCAGTATTTT.

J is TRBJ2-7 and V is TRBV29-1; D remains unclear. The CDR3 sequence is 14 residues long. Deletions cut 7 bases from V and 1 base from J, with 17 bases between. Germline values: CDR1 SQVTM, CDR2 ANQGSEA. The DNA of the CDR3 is TGCAGCGCAATTCCGGCAGTTGGATCCTACGAGCAGTACTTC. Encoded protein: CSAIPAVGSYEQYF.

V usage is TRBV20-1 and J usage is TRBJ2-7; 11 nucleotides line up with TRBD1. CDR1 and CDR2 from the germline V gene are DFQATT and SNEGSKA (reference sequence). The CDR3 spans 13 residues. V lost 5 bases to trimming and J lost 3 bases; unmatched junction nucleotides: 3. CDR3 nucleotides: TGCAGTGCTGGCGGGACAGGGGGCTACGAGCAGTACTTC. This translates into CSAGGTGGYEQYF.

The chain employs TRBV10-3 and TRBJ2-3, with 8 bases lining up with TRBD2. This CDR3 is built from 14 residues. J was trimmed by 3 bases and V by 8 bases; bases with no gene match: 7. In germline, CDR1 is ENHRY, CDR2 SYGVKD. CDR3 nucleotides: TGTGCCATCGGGCCCCGGGAGGGGACAGATACGCAGTATTTT. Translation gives CAIGPREGTDTQYF.

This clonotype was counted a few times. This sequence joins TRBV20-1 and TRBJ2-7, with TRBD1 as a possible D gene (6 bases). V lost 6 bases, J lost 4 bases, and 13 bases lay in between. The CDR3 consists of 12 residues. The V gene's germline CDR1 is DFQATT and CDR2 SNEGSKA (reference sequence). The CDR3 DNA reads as TGCAGTGCCGCCCAGGGGCGGTACGAGCAGTACTTC. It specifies CSAAQGRYEQYF.